A single sample is the source of the 19 T cell receptor beta chains below, sequenced in a study of blood T cell repertoires in COVID-19. Produced via immunoSEQ multiplex PCR; TCRdb's table is partial and in-frame only. Here the sample spans roughly 170,000 clones, about four fifths being singletons. The sample consisted of PBMCs or T cells enriched from blood (not recorded which). Receptor source: a man aged 50 or older who had recovered from COVID-19.

Only a few counts were recorded for this clone. The chain has TRBV7-9 and TRBJ2-1; TRBD2 aligns across 11 bases. J gave up 6 bases and V 1 base, and 11 bases lay outside the gene matches. Germline V gives CDR1 SEHNR, CDR2 FQNEAQ (reference sequence). The CDR3 runs 18 residues. In DNA form, the CDR3 reads TGTGCCAGCAGCTTAGAGCCCCTCCTAGCGGGGGGAGGCAATGAGCAGTTCTTC. This encodes CASSLEPLLAGGGNEQFF.

V and J are TRBV10-3 and TRBJ1-1; 9 nucleotides match TRBD1. In germline, CDR1 is ENHRY, CDR2 SYGVKD. Trimming removed 5 bases from V and 4 bases from J; junction bases left unmatched: 8. The CDR3 loop spans 15 amino acids. In nucleotides, the CDR3 is TGTGCCATCAGTTACGGGACAGGGTCGAGCACTGAAGCTTTCTTT. Its protein is CAISYGTGSSTEAFF.

This clone occurred a few times. The chain has TRBV27 and TRBJ2-7, with D perhaps TRBD1 (6 bases). V was clipped by 0 bases and J by 0 bases, with 9 bases between them. The length of the CDR3 is 15 residues. CDR1 and CDR2 from the germline V gene are MNHEY and SMNVEV (reference sequence). Here the CDR3 reads CASSLSGATSYEQYF. The DNA for the CDR3 is TGTGCCAGCAGTTTATCGGGGGCTACCTCCTACGAGCAGTACTTC.

The CDR3 is CASSIRGWEKLFF. Here the CDR3 DNA reads TGTGCCAGTAGTATCAGGGGCTGGGAAAAACTGTTTTTT. The chain couples TRBV19 to TRBJ1-4; maybe TRBD1 (6 bases). CDR1 LNHDA and CDR2 SQIVND come from the germline V gene (reference sequence). The CDR3 is 13 residues long. The V end lost 3 bases, the J end lost 8 bases, and 10 bases lay between the germline ends.

The chain carries TRBV19 and TRBJ2-1, with TRBD1 matching over 9 bases. The CDR3 has 14 amino acids. The J segment lost 7 bases and the V segment lost 5 bases, leaving 6 bases of the junction unmatched. In germline, CDR1 is LNHDA, CDR2 SQIVND (reference sequence). In DNA, the CDR3 is TGTGCCAGTAGTGCCGACAGGGGGGTTAATGAGCAGTTCTTC. This translates into CASSADRGVNEQFF.

Here the CDR3 reads CASSEGQGATNEKLFF. The DNA for the CDR3 is TGCGCCAGCAGCGAGGGACAGGGGGCAACTAATGAAAAACTGTTTTTT. The chain has TRBV5-1 and TRBJ1-4; 11 positions agree with TRBD1. The CDR3 consists of 16 residues. Germline V lookup: CDR1 SGHRS, CDR2 YFSETQ. The junction had 2 bases not matched to a gene; V was cut back by 4 bases and J by 0 bases.

The chain employs TRBV4-3 and TRBJ1-2; tentative D call: TRBD1 (6 bases). The V end lost 1 base, the J end lost 4 bases, and 13 bases lay between the germline ends. The CDR3 has 15 residues. The V gene's germline CDR1 is LGHNA and CDR2 YSLEER. In DNA, the CDR3 is TGCGCCAGCAGCCAAGGGACAGTGATAGTCTATGGCTACACCTTC. Residues: CASSQGTVIVYGYTF.

The CDR3 spells CASSRGQGGNQPQHF. The CDR3 region has the DNA TGTGCCAGCAGCCGGGGACAGGGTGGCAATCAGCCCCAGCATTTT. The J gene is TRBJ1-5, the V gene TRBV5-8; 9 positions agree with TRBD1. Per the germline V gene, CDR1 is SGHTS and CDR2 is YDEGEE. CDR3 size: 15 residues. V was clipped by 4 bases and J by 2 bases; unmatched bases: 4.

The chain combines TRBV7-9 with TRBJ2-5; maybe TRBD2 (7 bases). V lost 7 bases and J lost 6, with 15 bases in between. Germline V gene lookup returns CDR1 SEHNR and CDR2 FQNEAQ (reference sequence). CDR3 length equals 13 residues. The CDR3 nucleotides are TGTGCCAGCACCGAGGGGGGGGTGAAGACCCAGTACTTC. This codes for CASTEGGVKTQYF.

This sequence joins TRBV29-1 and TRBJ2-1; TRBD1 aligns across 7 bases. Germline values: CDR1 SQVTM, CDR2 ANQGSEA. The V gene end was trimmed by 7 bases and the J gene end by 6 bases; junction bases not matched to a gene: 9. This CDR3 has 13 residues. CDR3 DNA sequence: TGCAGCGGAAGGGGGCTTCAGGGCAATGAGCAGTTCTTC. Its translation: CSGRGLQGNEQFF.

This clone was recorded only once. The gene calls are TRBV27 and TRBJ1-5; unclear D gene. CDR3 length equals 13 residues. The germline V gene encodes CDR1 MNHEY and CDR2 SMNVEV (reference sequence). Trimming pared 5 bases from V and 9 bases from J, leaving 14 bases between. The CDR3 loop is CASSLLSLGPQHF. The CDR3 DNA reads as TGTGCCAGCAGTCTACTGTCGCTTGGGCCCCAGCATTTT.

This clone was picked up a small number of times. The chain combines TRBV5-4 with TRBJ2-3, with D perhaps matching TRBD2 (6 bases). The length of the CDR3 is 16 residues. Germline lookup yields CDR1 SGHNT and CDR2 YYREEE (reference sequence). V gave up 6 bases and J gave up 0 bases, with 17 bases separating them. CDR3 bases: TGTGCCAGCAACTTAAAGACCGGGGGTAGCACAGATACGCAGTATTTT. Translating gives CASNLKTGGSTDTQYF.

The chain uses TRBV4-3 and TRBJ1-4; 9 bases map to TRBD1. Per germline, CDR1 LGHNA and CDR2 YSLEER. There are 17 residues in the CDR3. The J segment lost 8 bases and the V segment lost 1 base, leaving 11 bases of the junction unmatched. The CDR3 DNA sequence: TGCGCCAGCAGCCAAGGGGAAGGGACAGGGTTTGTAGAAAAACTGTTTTTT. It translates to CASSQGEGTGFVEKLFF.

This sequence joins TRBV7-2 and TRBJ1-5; D perhaps matches TRBD1 (5 bases). The germline V gene has CDR1 SGHTA and CDR2 FQGNSA. CDR3 size: 16 residues. V was pared by 4 bases and J by 3 bases, with 16 bases between. The CDR3 protein is CASSSHRQGFNQPQHF. CDR3 sequence (DNA): TGTGCCAGCAGCTCCCACCGTCAGGGATTCAATCAGCCCCAGCATTTT.

The V and J genes are TRBV7-3 and TRBJ2-3; TRBD2 matches at 7 bases. Losses at the gene ends were 3 bases for V and 4 bases for J; bases not matched to a gene: 7. Per the germline V gene, CDR1 is SGHTA and CDR2 is FQGTGA. The CDR3 totals 15 residues. The CDR3 bases are TGTGCCAGCAGCTTTGGGGAGGGGAGGGCAGATACGCAGTATTTT. Protein product: CASSFGEGRADTQYF.

This clone is a singleton in its sample. The chain links TRBV9 to TRBJ2-3; 11 bases fit TRBD1. The J segment lost 6 bases and the V segment lost 3 bases, leaving 6 bases of the junction unmatched. The CDR3 spans 15 residues. The germline CDR1 and CDR2 sequences are SGDLS and YYNGEE. The CDR3 DNA reads TGTGCCAGCAGCGACGGGACAGGGGGAATTGATACGCAGTATTTT. This encodes CASSDGTGGIDTQYF.

This clone appeared a few times. This sequence joins TRBV5-1 and TRBJ1-2; a possible D gene is TRBD1 (6 bases). Germline CDR1 SGHRS, CDR2 YFSETQ. The CDR3 has 16 amino acids. V dropped 4 bases and J dropped 0 bases, with 16 bases sitting between them. DNA of the CDR3: TGCGCCAGCAGCGGACTCCGGGACAACGCTAACTATGGCTACACCTTC. It translates to CASSGLRDNANYGYTF.

The chain recombines TRBV11-1 with TRBJ2-7; the D gene is possibly TRBD1 (6 bases). The germline V gene encodes CDR1 SGHAT and CDR2 FQDESV (reference sequence). The CDR3 is 13 amino acids. V shed 9 bases and J shed 3 bases, with 15 bases lying between them. DNA of the CDR3: TGTGCCAGTTCCACAGGGACAAGCTACGAGCAGTACTTC. The encoded protein is CASSTGTSYEQYF. Drawing the rest from reference TRBV11-1 and TRBJ2-7, the complete variable domain is EAEVAQSPRYKITEKSQAVAFWCDPISGHATLYWYRQILGQGPELLVQFQDESVVDDSQLPKDRFSAERLKGVDSTLKIQPAELGDSAMYLCASSTGTSYEQYFGPGTRLTVT.

This sequence joins TRBV7-6 and TRBJ2-5; the D gene is possibly TRBD1 (5 bases). V was clipped by 1 base and J by 4 bases, with 13 bases between them. The CDR3 length is 15 residues. Germline V CDR1 and CDR2: SGHVS, FNYEAQ. CDR3: CASSLGGSGRETQYF. For the CDR3, the DNA is TGTGCCAGCAGCTTAGGGGGTTCAGGGCGAGAGACCCAGTACTTC.